What follows is one T cell receptor (beta chain) and its context. This clonotype was counted at least ten times. It lacks a known antigen. No base quality information exists; no much larger clone differs at one position. The study was a case-control design nested within a healthcare worker cohort in London, UK, with weekly nasopharyngeal swab PCR tests and blood sampling. Between 23 and 31 March 2020, the week of the UK lockdown, healthcare workers were enrolled and then followed up weekly for as long as 16 weeks. This sample is part of a study of early T cells in non-severe SARS-CoV-2 infection (dated by TCRdb to 2020 to 2022). At the level of the whole study: Bulk RNA from unsorted whole blood was used for TCR sequencing, so alpha and beta chains could not be paired. Findings and caveats that apply to the study as a whole: VDJdb matching was skewed toward anti-spike CD8 responses and likely underestimated virus-specific expansions, missing private and CD4 specificities.

Libraries were constructed by 5' RACE. The reads were generated on a NextSeq 500. The TCR library protocol attached unique molecular identifiers to individual cDNA molecules to correct for sequencing error and PCR bias. Both TCR alpha and beta chains were sequenced, and tight co-correlation was observed between alpha and beta sequence abundances in each sample. The paper's processing steps were these. Decombinator V4 was used to annotate TCR sequences for V gene, J gene and CDR3. Expanded TCRs were defined as changing significantly between any two time points under a Poisson model with p below 0.0001. TCR abundances were normalised to the total number of TCRs sequenced in each sample and reported as counts per million. MAIT TCRs were defined by TRAV1-2 paired with TRAJ12, TRAJ20 or TRAJ33, and iNKT TCRs by TRAV10 paired with TRAJ18. A search of VDJdb, accessed on 1 November 2021, was run for TCRs annotated to CMV, EBV and SARS-CoV-2, with TCRs annotated for multiple antigens excluded. TCRdb trimmed the raw reads at Q25, called clones with MiXCR and kept productive beta chains. Under each unique CDR3 protein, matching rows form one entry showing the most common genes and DNA. For this entry, the V and J calls and clone size follow TCRdb and not the study's own pipeline. The sample has around 60,000 distinct CDR3 sequences on record, around 12% of them singletons. In total, the top ten clones hold roughly 4.2% of the sample.

The CDR3, from cysteine to phenylalanine, totals 15 residues. Of all the DNA, just the CDR3 is kept, 45 bases in frame from base 1. Here V drops 6 bases and J drops 2 bases, and the junction holds 9 bases not matched to any gene. Based on the germline V gene (reference sequence), the CDR1 and CDR2 sequences are MNHNY and SVGAGI. Source material: whole blood. This sequence was found in an adult who was a healthcare worker with PCR-confirmed SARS-CoV-2 infection or an uninfected control (not recorded which). The chain uses TRBV6-6 and TRBJ1-2, with 7 central nucleotides matching TRBD1. The CDR3 protein: CASRDRNWMNYGYTF. Read as DNA, the sequence is TGTGCCAGCAGGGACAGGAATTGGATGAACTATGGCTACACCTTC.